Below are 14 T cell receptor beta chains sequenced from a single sample in a study of T cell responses to AZD1222 COVID-19 vaccine. The assay was immunoSEQ multiplex PCR, and TCRdb's table has in-frame clones only and misses some. The table has about 100,000 clones, roughly 86% seen once; the top ten hold 4% to 4.5%. The sample was peripheral blood, taken on day 0 of MenACWY control vaccination. The receptors shown here come from an adult in good health.

CDR3 in amino acids: CASSLRPVYEQYF. In DNA form, the CDR3 reads TGTGCCAGCAGTTTACGACCGGTTTACGAGCAGTACTTC. This sequence joins TRBV12-3 or TRBV12-4 and TRBJ2-7; D not resolved. V was cut by 2 bases and J by 4 bases, with 9 bases left in between. CDR3 length: 13 residues.

V gene TRBV3-1 (or the pseudogene TRBV3-2) combines with J gene TRBJ2-5; D is uncertain. Germline CDR1 is LGHDT and CDR2 is YNNKEL (reference sequence). The CDR3 length is 14 residues. Trimming took off 0 bases at V and 7 bases at J, with 12 bases between the two ends. In DNA form, the CDR3 reads TGTGCCAGCAGCCAAGATCCCCCCCCCGGGACCCAGTACTTC. Encoded protein: CASSQDPPPGTQYF.

The chain links TRBV28 to TRBJ2-1, with D perhaps TRBD2 (5 bases). The V end lost 6 bases, the J end lost 2 bases, and 14 bases lay between the germline ends. The CDR3 is made up of 15 amino acids. Germline V gene lookup returns CDR1 MDHEN and CDR2 SYDVKM. The CDR3 DNA follows: TGTGCCAGCAGCCCAAGCGGCCTGGCCTACAATGAGCAGTTCTTC. As protein: CASSPSGLAYNEQFF.

This chain joins TRBV13 and TRBJ2-7, with D hard to call. Germline CDR1 reads PRHDT; CDR2 reads FYEKMQ (reference sequence). This CDR3 comprises 13 residues. V was pared by 2 bases and J by 2 bases, with 7 bases between. The CDR3 sequence is CASSLRGTYEQYF. The DNA for the CDR3 is TGTGCCAGCAGCTTACGTGGGACCTACGAGCAGTACTTC.

The V gene is TRBV5-1, the J gene TRBJ2-7; 10 bases line up with TRBD2. Germline values: CDR1 SGHRS, CDR2 YFSETQ. The CDR3 covers 19 residues. J lost 1 base, V lost 6 bases, and 19 bases had no gene match. CDR3 residues: CASIPGLNGLADHSYEQYF. As DNA, the CDR3 is TGCGCCAGCATACCAGGACTAAACGGACTAGCGGACCATTCCTACGAGCAGTACTTC.

The J gene is TRBJ2-7, the V gene TRBV3-1 (or the pseudogene TRBV3-2); D remains unclear. The CDR3 is 11 amino acids. V was trimmed by 3 bases and J by 5 bases, leaving 5 bases between them. CDR1 and CDR2 (germline): LGHDT, YNNKEL (reference sequence). The CDR3 reads CASSQGNEQYF. The DNA of the CDR3 is TGTGCCAGCAGCCAGGGTAACGAGCAGTACTTC.

This chain joins TRBV7-2 and TRBJ2-1, with a possible D match to TRBD2 (6 bases). The germline CDR1 and CDR2 sequences are SGHTA and FQGNSA. Trimming took off 5 bases at V and 3 bases at J, with 11 bases between the two ends. CDR3 size: 14 residues. The CDR3: CASSQWGDYNEQFF. For the CDR3, the DNA is TGTGCCAGCAGCCAATGGGGGGACTACAATGAGCAGTTCTTC.

V gene TRBV10-3 combines with J gene TRBJ1-2; 7 nucleotides align to TRBD1. Germline V gene data show CDR1 as ENHRY and CDR2 as SYGVKD. This CDR3 spans 13 amino acids. With 2 bases clipped from V and 4 bases from J, the junction kept 1 base outside the gene matches. CDR3 DNA: TGTGCCATCAGTGAGGGGGACAGCTATGGCTACACCTTC. Translated: CAISEGDSYGYTF.

V gene TRBV15 combines with J gene TRBJ1-1; D gene ambiguous. Trimming took 3 bases from V and 2 from J, leaving 16 bases between them. The CDR3 totals 16 residues. Germline CDR1 reads LNHNV; CDR2 reads YYDKDF (reference sequence). The CDR3 region is CATSSSTSEQNTEAFF. The DNA of the CDR3 is TGTGCCACCAGCAGTTCGACCTCTGAACAAAACACTGAAGCTTTCTTT.

The chain carries TRBV28 and TRBJ2-7, with D perhaps matching TRBD1 (6 bases). V shed 3 bases and J shed 3 bases, with 9 bases lying between them. The CDR3 runs 13 residues. The germline CDR1 and CDR2 sequences are MDHEN and SYDVKM. Here the CDR3 DNA reads TGTGCCAGCAGTTTCGGGACAAACTACGAGCAGTACTTC. Translation: CASSFGTNYEQYF. The full variable domain, its missing parts supplied by reference TRBV28 and TRBJ2-7, is DVKVTQSSRYLVKRTGEKVFLECVQDMDHENMFWYRQDPGLGLRLIYFSYDVKMKEKGDIPEGYSVSREKKERFSLILESASTNQTSMYLCASSFGTNYEQYFGPGTRLTVT.

The J gene is TRBJ1-2, the V gene TRBV12-3 or TRBV12-4; D unclear. Deletions cut 3 bases from V and 7 bases from J, with 12 bases between. This CDR3 has 13 residues. CDR3 bases: TGTGCCAGCAGTTTTGGCAGTCCCCTTGGCTACACCTTC. This sequence encodes CASSFGSPLGYTF.

CDR3 protein: CASSLAQGDEQYF. CDR3 nucleotide sequence: TGTGCCAGCAGCTTAGCCCAGGGCGACGAGCAGTACTTC. V and J are TRBV11-3 and TRBJ2-7; possible D gene TRBD1, 5 bases. Germline assignment: CDR1 SGHNT and CDR2 YENEEA. V gave up 1 base and J gave up 5 bases, with 9 bases separating them. The CDR3 is 13 amino acids.

The rearrangement uses TRBV2 and TRBJ1-1; D is unclear. Germline loops: CDR1 SNHLY, CDR2 FYNNEI. CDR3 length: 14 amino acids. V lost 3 bases, J lost 1 base, and 9 bases lay in between. CDR3 coding DNA: TGTGCCAGCAGTGATAGGGCTGAGAACACTGAAGCTTTCTTT. This codes for CASSDRAENTEAFF.

This chain joins TRBV3-1 (or the pseudogene TRBV3-2) and TRBJ1-4; TRBD1 might be the D (5 bases). Trimming shortened V by 1 base and J by 7 bases, and 10 bases separated the two germline ends. The CDR3 covers 14 residues. Germline values: CDR1 LGHDT, CDR2 YNNKEL (reference sequence). The CDR3 reads CASSQAGHPEKLFF. CDR3 in DNA: TGTGCCAGCAGCCAAGCTGGACATCCTGAAAAACTGTTTTTT.